This record covers a single T cell receptor beta chain. The antigen is unknown. V shed 5 bases and J shed 0 bases, with 11 bases lying between them. Germline loops: CDR1 KGHSH, CDR2 LQKENI. CDR3 size: 16 residues. The assay was immunoSEQ multiplex PCR, and TCRdb's table has in-frame clones only and misses some. The profile shows fewer than 2.5 million clones, roughly 93% of them singletons. These data come from a study of shared clonotypes between healthy human individuals. Study-level results: Rarefaction gave evidence that sorted-subset sequencing remained incomplete despite large depth.

This chain joins TRBV18 and TRBJ2-6; D may match TRBD1 or TRBD2 (6 bases each). Sequenced sample: naive CD4+ T cells from PBMCs. Subset indicated: CD45RA+ positively selected. This TCR derives from a man aged 18 to 29 in good health. Some clones in this sample may be carry-over from other donors' samples. The CDR3 DNA follows: TGTGCCAGCTCATACAGGGACTCCTCTGGGGCCAACGTCCTGACTTTC. This encodes CASSYRDSSGANVLTF.